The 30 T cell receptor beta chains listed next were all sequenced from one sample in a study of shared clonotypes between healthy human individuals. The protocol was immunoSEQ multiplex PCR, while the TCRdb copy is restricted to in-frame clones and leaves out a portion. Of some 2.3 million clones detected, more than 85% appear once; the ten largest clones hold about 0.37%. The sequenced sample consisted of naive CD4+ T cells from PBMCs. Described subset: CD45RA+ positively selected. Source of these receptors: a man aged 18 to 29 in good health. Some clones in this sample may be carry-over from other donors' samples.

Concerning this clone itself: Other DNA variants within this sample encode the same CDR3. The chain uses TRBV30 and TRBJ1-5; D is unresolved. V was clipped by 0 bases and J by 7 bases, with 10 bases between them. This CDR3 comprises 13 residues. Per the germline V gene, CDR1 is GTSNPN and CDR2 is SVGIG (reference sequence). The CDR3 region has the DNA TGTGCCTGGAGTGTACAAGGCAGGCAGCCCCAGCATTTT. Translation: CAWSVQGRQPQHF. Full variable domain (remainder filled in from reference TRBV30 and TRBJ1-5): SQTIHQWPATLVQPVGSPLSLECTVEGTSNPNLYWYRQAAGRGLQLLFYSVGIGQISSEVPQNLSASRPQDRQFILSSKKLLLSDSGFYLCAWSVQGRQPQHFGDGTRLSIL.

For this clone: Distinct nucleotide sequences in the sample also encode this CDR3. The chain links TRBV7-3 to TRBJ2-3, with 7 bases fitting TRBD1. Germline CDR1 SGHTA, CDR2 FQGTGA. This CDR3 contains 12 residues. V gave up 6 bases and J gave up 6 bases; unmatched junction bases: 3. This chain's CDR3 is CASSSRGDTQYF. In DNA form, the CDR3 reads TGTGCCAGCAGTTCCAGGGGGGATACGCAGTATTTT.

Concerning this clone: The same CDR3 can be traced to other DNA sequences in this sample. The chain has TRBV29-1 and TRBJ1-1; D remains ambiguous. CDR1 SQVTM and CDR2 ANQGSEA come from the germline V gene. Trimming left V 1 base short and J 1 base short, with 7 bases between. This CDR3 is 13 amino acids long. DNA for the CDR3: TGCAGCGTTGAAGGGACGGCGAACACTGAAGCTTTCTTT. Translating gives CSVEGTANTEAFF.

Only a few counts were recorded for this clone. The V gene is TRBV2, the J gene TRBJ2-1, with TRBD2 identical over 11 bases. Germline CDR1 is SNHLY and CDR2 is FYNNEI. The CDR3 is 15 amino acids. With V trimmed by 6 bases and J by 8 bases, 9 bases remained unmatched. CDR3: CASRLLAGVRDEQFF. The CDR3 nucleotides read TGTGCCAGCAGATTACTAGCGGGAGTTCGCGATGAGCAGTTCTTC.

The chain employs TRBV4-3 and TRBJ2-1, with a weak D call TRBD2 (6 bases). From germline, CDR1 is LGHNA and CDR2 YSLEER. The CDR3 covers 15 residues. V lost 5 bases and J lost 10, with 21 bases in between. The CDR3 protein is CASSYSGGSVGEQFF. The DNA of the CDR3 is TGCGCCAGCAGCTATAGTGGGGGGAGTGTTGGAGAGCAGTTCTTC.

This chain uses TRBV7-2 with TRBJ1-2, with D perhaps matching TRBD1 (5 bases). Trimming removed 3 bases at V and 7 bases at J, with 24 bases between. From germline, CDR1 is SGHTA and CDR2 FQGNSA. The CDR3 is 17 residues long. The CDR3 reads CASSFHPPVGESGGYTF. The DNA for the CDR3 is TGTGCCAGCAGCTTCCATCCCCCGGTAGGGGAATCGGGTGGCTACACCTTC.

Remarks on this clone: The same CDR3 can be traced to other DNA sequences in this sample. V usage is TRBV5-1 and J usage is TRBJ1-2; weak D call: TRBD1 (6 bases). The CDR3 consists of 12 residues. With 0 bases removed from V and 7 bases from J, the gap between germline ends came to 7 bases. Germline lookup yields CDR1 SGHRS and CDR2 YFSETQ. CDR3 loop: CASSLEQGGYTF. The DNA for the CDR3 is TGCGCCAGCAGCTTGGAACAGGGTGGCTACACCTTC.

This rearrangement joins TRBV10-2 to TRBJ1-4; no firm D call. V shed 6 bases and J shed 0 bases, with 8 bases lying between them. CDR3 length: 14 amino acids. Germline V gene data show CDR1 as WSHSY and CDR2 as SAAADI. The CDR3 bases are TGCGCCAGCAGCTGGGATGCAACTAATGAAAAACTGTTTTTT. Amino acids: CASSWDATNEKLFF.

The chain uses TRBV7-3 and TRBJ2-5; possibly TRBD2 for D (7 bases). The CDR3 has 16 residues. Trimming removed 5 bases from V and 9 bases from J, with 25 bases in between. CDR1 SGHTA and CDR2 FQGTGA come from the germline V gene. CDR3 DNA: TGTGCCAGCAGCCCGCCCGGCGTGGGGGGGCGCGGGCCCCAGTACTTC. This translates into CASSPPGVGGRGPQYF.

The CDR3 DNA sequence: TGTGCCAGCAGACGTTACAGGGGCGGGGAGGAGACCCAGTACTTC. Amino acid sequence: CASRRYRGGEETQYF. The chain links TRBV5-4 to TRBJ2-5, with D possibly being TRBD1 (7 bases). The CDR3 covers 15 residues. In germline, CDR1 is SGHNT, CDR2 YYREEE (reference sequence). V lost 5 bases and J lost 5, with 19 bases in between.

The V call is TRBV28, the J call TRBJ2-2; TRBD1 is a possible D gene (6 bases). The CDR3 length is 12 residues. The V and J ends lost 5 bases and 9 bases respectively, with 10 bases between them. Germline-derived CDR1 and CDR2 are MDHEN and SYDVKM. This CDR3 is CASSAQGRELFF. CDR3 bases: TGTGCCAGCAGTGCACAGGGTAGGGAGCTGTTTTTT.

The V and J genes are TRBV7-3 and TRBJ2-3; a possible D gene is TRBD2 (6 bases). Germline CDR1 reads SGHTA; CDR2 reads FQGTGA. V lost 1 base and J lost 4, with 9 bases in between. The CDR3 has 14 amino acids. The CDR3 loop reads CASSLKRAPDTQYF. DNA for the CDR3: TGTGCCAGCAGCTTAAAGCGGGCCCCAGATACGCAGTATTTT. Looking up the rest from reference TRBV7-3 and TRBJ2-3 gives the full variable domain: GAGVSQTPSNKVTEKGKYVELRCDPISGHTALYWYRQSLGQGPEFLIYFQGTGAADDSGLPNDRFFAVRPEGSVSTLKIQRTERGDSAVYLCASSLKRAPDTQYFGPGTRLTVL.

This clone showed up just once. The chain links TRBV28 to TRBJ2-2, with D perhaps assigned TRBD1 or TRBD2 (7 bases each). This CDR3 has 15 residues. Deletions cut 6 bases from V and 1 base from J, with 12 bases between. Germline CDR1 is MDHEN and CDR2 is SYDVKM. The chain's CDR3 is CASRAGTVNTGELFF. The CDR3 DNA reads TGTGCCAGCAGAGCGGGGACAGTGAACACCGGGGAGCTGTTTTTT. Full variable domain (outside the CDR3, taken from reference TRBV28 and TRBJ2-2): DVKVTQSSRYLVKRTGEKVFLECVQDMDHENMFWYRQDPGLGLRLIYFSYDVKMKEKGDIPEGYSVSREKKERFSLILESASTNQTSMYLCASRAGTVNTGELFFGEGSRLTVL.

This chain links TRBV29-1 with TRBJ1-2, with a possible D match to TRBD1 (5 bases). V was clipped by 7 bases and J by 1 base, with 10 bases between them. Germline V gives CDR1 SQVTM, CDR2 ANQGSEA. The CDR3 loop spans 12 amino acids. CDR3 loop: CSDSGLNYGYTF. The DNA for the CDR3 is TGCAGCGACTCGGGGCTTAACTATGGCTACACCTTC.

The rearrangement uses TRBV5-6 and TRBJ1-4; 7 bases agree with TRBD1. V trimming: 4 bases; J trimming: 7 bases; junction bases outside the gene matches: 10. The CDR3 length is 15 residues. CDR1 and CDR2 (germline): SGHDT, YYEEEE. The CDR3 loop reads CASSIQGRGSEKLFF. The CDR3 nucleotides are TGTGCCAGCAGCATACAGGGGAGGGGGAGTGAAAAACTGTTTTTT.

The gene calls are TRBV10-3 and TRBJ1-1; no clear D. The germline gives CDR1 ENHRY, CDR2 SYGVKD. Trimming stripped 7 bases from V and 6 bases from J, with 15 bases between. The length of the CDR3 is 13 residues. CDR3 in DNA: TGTGCCATCAATAGGGAGAATGAAGCTGAAGCTTTCTTT. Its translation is CAINRENEAEAFF.

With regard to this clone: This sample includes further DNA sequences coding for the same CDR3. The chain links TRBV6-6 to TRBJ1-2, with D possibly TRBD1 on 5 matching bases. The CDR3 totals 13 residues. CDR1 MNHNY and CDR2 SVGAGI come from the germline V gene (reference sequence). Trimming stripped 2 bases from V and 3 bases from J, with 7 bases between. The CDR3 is CASSYGGDYGYTF. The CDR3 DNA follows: TGTGCCAGCAGTTACGGGGGTGACTATGGCTACACCTTC.

The CDR3 DNA sequence: TGTGCCAGCAGGGGCTGGGGGGCCGTCACAGATACGCAGTATTTT. As protein: CASRGWGAVTDTQYF. The chain employs TRBV6-1 and TRBJ2-3; D is possibly TRBD1 or TRBD2 (6 bases each). The CDR3 contains 15 residues. Trimming stripped 6 bases from V and 2 bases from J, with 15 bases between. Germline CDR1 and CDR2: MNHNS and SASEGT.

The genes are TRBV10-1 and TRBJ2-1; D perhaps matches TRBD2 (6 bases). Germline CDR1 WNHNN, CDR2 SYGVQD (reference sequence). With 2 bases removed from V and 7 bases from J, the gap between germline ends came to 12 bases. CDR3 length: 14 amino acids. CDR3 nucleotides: TGCGCCAGCAGTGAGAATCCGGGGGTAAATGAGCAGTTCTTC. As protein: CASSENPGVNEQFF.

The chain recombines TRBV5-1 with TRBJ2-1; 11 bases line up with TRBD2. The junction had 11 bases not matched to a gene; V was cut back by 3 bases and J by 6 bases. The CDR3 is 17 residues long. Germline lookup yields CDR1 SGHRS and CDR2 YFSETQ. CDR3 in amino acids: CASSSTTSGSHTNEQFF. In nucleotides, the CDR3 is TGCGCCAGCAGCTCAACAACTAGCGGGAGCCATACCAATGAGCAGTTCTTC.

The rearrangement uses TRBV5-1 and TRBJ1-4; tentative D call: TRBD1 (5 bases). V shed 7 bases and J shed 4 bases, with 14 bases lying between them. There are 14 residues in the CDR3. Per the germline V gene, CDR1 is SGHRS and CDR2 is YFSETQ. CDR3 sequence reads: CASGGDGVNEKLFF. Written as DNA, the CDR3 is TGCGCCAGCGGTGGGGACGGTGTTAATGAAAAACTGTTTTTT.

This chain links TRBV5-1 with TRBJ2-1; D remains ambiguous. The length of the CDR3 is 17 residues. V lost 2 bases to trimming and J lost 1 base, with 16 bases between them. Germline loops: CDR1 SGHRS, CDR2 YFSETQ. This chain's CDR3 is CASSLTSLAGSYNEQFF. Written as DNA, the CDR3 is TGCGCCAGCAGCTTAACCTCCCTGGCTGGATCCTACAATGAGCAGTTCTTC.

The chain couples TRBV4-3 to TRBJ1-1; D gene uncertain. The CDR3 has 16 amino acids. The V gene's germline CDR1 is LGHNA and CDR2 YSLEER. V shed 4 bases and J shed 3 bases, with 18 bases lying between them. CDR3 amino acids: CASSRQHQSAYTEAFF. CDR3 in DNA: TGCGCCAGCAGCCGCCAACATCAGTCGGCTTACACTGAAGCTTTCTTT.

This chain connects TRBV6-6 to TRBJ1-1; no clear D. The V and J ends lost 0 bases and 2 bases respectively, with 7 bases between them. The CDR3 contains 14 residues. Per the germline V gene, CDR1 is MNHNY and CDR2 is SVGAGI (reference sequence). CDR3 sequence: CASSYSPANTEAFF. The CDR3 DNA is TGTGCCAGCAGTTACTCGCCCGCAAACACTGAAGCTTTCTTT.

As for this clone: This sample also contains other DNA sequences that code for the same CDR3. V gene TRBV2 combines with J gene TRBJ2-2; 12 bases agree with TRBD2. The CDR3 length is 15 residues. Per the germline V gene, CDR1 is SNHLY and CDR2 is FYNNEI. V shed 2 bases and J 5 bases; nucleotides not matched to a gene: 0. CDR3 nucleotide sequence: TGTGCCAGCAGTGAACTAGCGGGAGGGACCGGGGAGCTGTTTTTT. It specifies CASSELAGGTGELFF.

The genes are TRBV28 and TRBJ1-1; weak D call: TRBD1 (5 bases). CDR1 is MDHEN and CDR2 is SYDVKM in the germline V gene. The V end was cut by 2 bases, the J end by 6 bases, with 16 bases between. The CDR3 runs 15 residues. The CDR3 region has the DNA TGTGCCAGCAGTTTAACCGGCAGGGTCAGATCTGAAGCTTTCTTT. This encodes CASSLTGRVRSEAFF.

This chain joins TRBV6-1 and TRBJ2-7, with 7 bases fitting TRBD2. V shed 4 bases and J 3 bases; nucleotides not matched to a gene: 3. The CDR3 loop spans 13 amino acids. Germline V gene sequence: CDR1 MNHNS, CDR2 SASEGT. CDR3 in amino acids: CASSARDYYEQYF. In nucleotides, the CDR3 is TGTGCCAGCAGTGCCCGGGACTACTACGAGCAGTACTTC.

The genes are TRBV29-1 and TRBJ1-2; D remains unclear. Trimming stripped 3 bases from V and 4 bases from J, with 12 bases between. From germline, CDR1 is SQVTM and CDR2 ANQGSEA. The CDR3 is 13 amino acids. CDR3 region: CSVEAAVLYGYTF. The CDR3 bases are TGCAGCGTTGAGGCCGCAGTTCTCTATGGCTACACCTTC.

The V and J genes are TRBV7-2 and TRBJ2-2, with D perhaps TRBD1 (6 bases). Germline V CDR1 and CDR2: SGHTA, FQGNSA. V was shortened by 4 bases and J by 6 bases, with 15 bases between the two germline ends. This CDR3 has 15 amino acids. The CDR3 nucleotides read TGTGCCAGCAGCTCCACAGGGTTTAGGTCCGGGGAGCTGTTTTTT. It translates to CASSSTGFRSGELFF.

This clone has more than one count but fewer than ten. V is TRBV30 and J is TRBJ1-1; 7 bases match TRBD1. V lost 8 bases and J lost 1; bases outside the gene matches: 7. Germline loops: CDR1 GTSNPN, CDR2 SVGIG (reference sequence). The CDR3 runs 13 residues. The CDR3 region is CAGHRGTNTEAFF. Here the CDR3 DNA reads TGTGCCGGGCACAGGGGAACGAACACTGAAGCTTTCTTT.